Listed here are 27 T cell receptor beta chains from one sample, sequenced in a study of T cell responses to AZD1222 COVID-19 vaccine. The table came from immunoSEQ multiplex PCR; TCRdb's copy has only in-frame clones and leaves some out. The sample has some 120,000 clones; about 90% are singletons. The starting material was peripheral blood, obtained on day 0 of AZD1222 vaccination. The receptors were gathered from an adult in good health.

The genes are TRBV7-9 and TRBJ1-4; TRBD1 aligns across 8 bases. The CDR3 length is 16 residues. The V gene's germline CDR1 is SEHNR and CDR2 FQNEAQ (reference sequence). After removal of 2 bases from V and 5 bases from J, the junction contained 7 bases not matched to a gene. In DNA, the CDR3 is TGTGCCAGCAGCTTACGTCTCGACAGGGGAAATGAAAAACTGTTTTTT. It is translated as CASSLRLDRGNEKLFF.

The chain joins TRBV18 to TRBJ2-1, with D unclear. V lost 2 bases and J 4 bases, leaving 6 bases between the germline ends. The CDR3 contains 13 residues. Germline V gene sequence: CDR1 KGHSH, CDR2 LQKENI. DNA of the CDR3: TGTGCCAGCTCACCATTCGGGTACAATGAGCAGTTCTTC. It translates to CASSPFGYNEQFF.

The chain combines TRBV25-1 with TRBJ2-7, with a possible D match to TRBD2 (6 bases). V was trimmed by 7 bases and J by 7 bases, leaving 20 bases between them. In germline, CDR1 is MGHDK, CDR2 SYGVNS. This CDR3 comprises 14 residues. The CDR3 spells CASTGTGGSEEQYF. In DNA form, the CDR3 reads TGTGCCAGCACAGGGACCGGAGGGTCGGAAGAGCAGTACTTC.

The chain joins TRBV2 to TRBJ1-2; 11 bases agree with TRBD1. The junction had 5 bases not matched to a gene; V was cut back by 4 bases and J by 7 bases. CDR3 size: 14 residues. Germline V lookup: CDR1 SNHLY, CDR2 FYNNEI. CDR3 bases: TGTGCCAGCAGTGCCGGGACAGGGGGACGTGGCTACACCTTC. Protein: CASSAGTGGRGYTF.

V usage is TRBV28 and J usage is TRBJ2-7; D possibly corresponds to TRBD2 (6 bases). Germline CDR1 reads MDHEN; CDR2 reads SYDVKM. V was trimmed by 2 bases and J by 3 bases, leaving 17 bases between them. The CDR3 runs to 16 residues. The CDR3 sequence is CASSLPGGTPFYEQYF. The CDR3 DNA follows: TGTGCCAGCAGTTTACCCGGGGGAACCCCTTTCTACGAGCAGTACTTC.

The V gene is TRBV4-2, the J gene TRBJ1-1; 10 positions agree with TRBD1. The CDR3 extends over 15 amino acids. Losses at the gene ends were 0 bases for V and 4 bases for J; bases not matched to a gene: 2. Germline V gives CDR1 LGHNA, CDR2 YNFKEQ. CDR3 in amino acids: CASSQEDRGSTEAFF. The CDR3 DNA sequence: TGTGCCAGCAGCCAAGAGGACAGGGGGAGCACTGAAGCTTTCTTT.

The CDR3 spells CASSVEPSGTYNEQFF. The CDR3 nucleotides read TGTGCCAGCAGTGTTGAGCCTAGCGGGACCTACAATGAGCAGTTCTTC. J is TRBJ2-1 and V is TRBV6-4; 9 bases fit TRBD2. Germline V gene sequence: CDR1 MRHNA, CDR2 SNTAGT. Trimming cost V 4 bases and J 2 bases; bases outside gene matches: 6. The CDR3 has 16 residues.

This chain links TRBV19 with TRBJ2-3; the D gene is possibly TRBD2 (7 bases). The CDR3 runs to 16 residues. The V gene's germline CDR1 is LNHDA and CDR2 SQIVND (reference sequence). V lost 5 bases to trimming and J lost 2 bases, with 17 bases between them. The CDR3 DNA follows: TGTGCCAGTAGTCCGAGGGGGACTACCCTCACAGATACGCAGTATTTT. This translates into CASSPRGTTLTDTQYF.

The chain couples TRBV2 to TRBJ1-3; 10 bases line up with TRBD1. Germline V gene sequence: CDR1 SNHLY, CDR2 FYNNEI. The CDR3 is made up of 15 amino acids. V lost 4 bases to trimming and J lost 7 bases; unmatched junction nucleotides: 7. CDR3 bases: TGTGCCAGCAGTGTGGGACAGGGGAATTTTAACACCATATATTTT. Protein sequence: CASSVGQGNFNTIYF. The full variable domain, in which reference TRBV2 and TRBJ1-3 provide the parts outside the CDR3, is EPEVTQTPSHQVTQMGQEVILRCVPISNHLYFYWYRQILGQKVEFLVSFYNNEISEKSEIFDDQFSVERPDGSNFTLKIRSTKLEDSAMYFCASSVGQGNFNTIYFGEGSWLTVV.

The CDR3 DNA reads as TGTGCCATCAGTGAGTCTGGGGACAGGGAAGACGGCTACACCTTC. Translation: CAISESGDREDGYTF. The genes are TRBV10-3 and TRBJ1-2; 9 bases align to TRBD1. Germline-derived CDR1 and CDR2 are ENHRY and SYGVKD. The CDR3 runs to 15 residues. With 0 bases clipped from V and 8 bases from J, the junction kept 7 bases outside the gene matches.

This chain links TRBV4-1 with TRBJ1-2, with D tentatively TRBD1 (5 bases). CDR3 size: 16 residues. Trimming stripped 2 bases from V and 3 bases from J, with 16 bases between. Germline V gene sequence: CDR1 MGHRA, CDR2 YSYEKL. The CDR3 sequence is CASSQREGARHYGYTF. The DNA of the CDR3 is TGCGCCAGCAGCCAACGAGAAGGGGCCCGACACTATGGCTACACCTTC.

The chain employs TRBV12-5 and TRBJ2-3; 8 nucleotides agree with TRBD1. Germline assignment: CDR1 LGHNT and CDR2 FRNRAP. This CDR3 is built from 15 residues. V was clipped by 4 bases and J by 5 bases; unmatched bases: 8. CDR3 loop: CASGSPDRGKDTQYF. DNA for the CDR3: TGTGCTAGTGGTTCGCCAGACAGGGGTAAAGATACGCAGTATTTT.

The chain is built from TRBV7-8 and TRBJ2-7; perhaps D is TRBD1 or TRBD2 (5 bases each). CDR1 SGHVS and CDR2 FQNEAQ come from the germline V gene. This CDR3 is built from 15 residues. Trimming left V 5 bases short and J 6 bases short, with 20 bases between. Written as DNA, the CDR3 is TGTGCCAGCAGCCAGGCTAGAGGGGCGATAGGCGAGCAGTACTTC. Translation: CASSQARGAIGEQYF.

This clone was observed a single time. The J gene is TRBJ1-2, the V gene TRBV11-2; unclear D gene. This CDR3 contains 15 residues. V lost 0 bases and J 4 bases, leaving 12 bases between the germline ends. The germline V gene encodes CDR1 SGHAT and CDR2 FQNNGV. The CDR3 region is CASSLDLGSSYGYTF. The DNA for the CDR3 is TGTGCCAGCAGCTTAGATCTCGGGAGTAGCTATGGCTACACCTTC. Variable domain in full (rest from reference TRBV11-2 and TRBJ1-2): EAGVAQSPRYKIIEKRQSVAFWCNPISGHATLYWYQQILGQGPKLLIQFQNNGVVDDSQLPKDRFSAERLKGVDSTLKIQPAKLEDSAVYLCASSLDLGSSYGYTFGSGTRLTVV.

This chain joins TRBV27 and TRBJ1-4; weak D call: TRBD1 (6 bases). CDR3 length equals 14 residues. Trimming took 6 bases from V and 6 from J, leaving 14 bases between them. Per the germline V gene, CDR1 is MNHEY and CDR2 is SMNVEV (reference sequence). The CDR3 region is CASSPRGNYEKLFF. CDR3 nucleotides: TGTGCCAGCAGCCCTAGGGGGAACTATGAAAAACTGTTTTTT.

This chain uses TRBV3-1 (or the pseudogene TRBV3-2) with TRBJ1-1, with D perhaps matching TRBD1 (6 bases). V lost 5 bases and J lost 3, with 16 bases in between. From germline, CDR1 is LGHDT and CDR2 YNNKEL (reference sequence). There are 15 residues in the CDR3. CDR3 bases: TGTGCCAGCAGCGGTACAGGGCTGAGGGACACTGAAGCTTTCTTT. This codes for CASSGTGLRDTEAFF.

In this sample, this clone turned up a few times. This chain links TRBV27 with TRBJ2-7; 7 positions match TRBD1. The V segment lost 6 bases and the J segment 1 base; nucleotides outside the gene matches: 3. Per the germline V gene, CDR1 is MNHEY and CDR2 is SMNVEV (reference sequence). CDR3 length: 13 amino acids. The CDR3 spells CASRLTGSYEQYF. CDR3 coding DNA: TGTGCCAGCAGGCTGACAGGGTCCTACGAGCAGTACTTC.

The gene calls are TRBV28 and TRBJ2-7; D remains ambiguous. The V and J ends lost 7 bases and 3 bases respectively, with 16 bases between them. This CDR3 region has 14 residues. Looked up from germline, CDR1 is MDHEN and CDR2 is SYDVKM. The CDR3 DNA reads TGTGCCAGCACGACCGACCAGAACCTCTACGAGCAGTACTTC. Translating it yields CASTTDQNLYEQYF.

The chain uses TRBV7-2 and TRBJ1-5, with D unresolved. This CDR3 is 13 amino acids long. The V end lost 3 bases, the J end lost 2 bases, and 5 bases lay between the germline ends. Germline assignment: CDR1 SGHTA and CDR2 FQGNSA. In DNA, the CDR3 is TGTGCCAGCAGCTTCACAGGCAATCAGCCCCAGCATTTT. This encodes CASSFTGNQPQHF.

The chain carries TRBV5-6 and TRBJ1-3; the D gene is possibly TRBD1 (6 bases). The CDR3 is 15 residues long. The V and J ends lost 2 bases and 0 bases respectively, with 9 bases between them. The germline V gene encodes CDR1 SGHDT and CDR2 YYEEEE. CDR3 sequence (DNA): TGTGCCAGCAGCTTCGGACAGCGCTCTGGAAACACCATATATTTT. Its protein is CASSFGQRSGNTIYF. Based on the CDR3 plus reference TRBV5-6 and TRBJ1-3, the full variable domain is DAGVTQSPTHLIKTRGQQVTLRCSPKSGHDTVSWYQQALGQGPQFIFQYYEEEERQRGNFPDRFSGHQFPNYSSELNVNALLLGDSALYLCASSFGQRSGNTIYFGEGSWLTVV.

The V gene is TRBV4-1, the J gene TRBJ2-7, with 11 bases that match TRBD1. The V and J ends lost 4 bases and 3 bases, in that order; junction bases with no gene match: 8. This CDR3 is 16 amino acids long. CDR1 is MGHRA, CDR2 YSYEKL, per germline. The CDR3 loop is CASSRGTGTGGYEQYF. Here the CDR3 DNA reads TGCGCCAGCAGCCGGGGAACCGGGACAGGGGGCTACGAGCAGTACTTC.

The V call is TRBV28, the J call TRBJ2-3; D gene unclear. CDR1 MDHEN and CDR2 SYDVKM come from the germline V gene. Trimming shortened V by 11 bases and J by 5 bases, and 17 bases separated the two germline ends. This CDR3 region has 13 residues. The chain's CDR3 is CAHTSLGLDTQYF. In nucleotides, the CDR3 is TGTGCCCATACTTCTCTCGGGTTAGATACGCAGTATTTT.

As DNA, the CDR3 is TGTGCCAGTAGCCCGGACGGACTTACGGGGGCCAACGTCCTGACTTTC. This encodes CASSPDGLTGANVLTF. The chain recombines TRBV19 with TRBJ2-6, with TRBD2 as a possible D gene (5 bases). Trimming stripped 6 bases from V and 4 bases from J, with 16 bases between. Germline V gene lookup returns CDR1 LNHDA and CDR2 SQIVND (reference sequence). The CDR3 runs 16 residues.

This chain connects TRBV11-2 to TRBJ1-3; 8 bases are shared with TRBD1. The CDR3 is 16 residues long. J lost 0 bases, V lost 4 bases, and 5 bases had no gene match. The V gene's germline CDR1 is SGHAT and CDR2 FQNNGV. For the CDR3, the DNA is TGTGCCAGCAGCTCCACAGGGGGAAGCTCTGGAAACACCATATATTTT. Protein: CASSSTGGSSGNTIYF.

The V call is TRBV7-8, the J call TRBJ1-2, with TRBD1 identical over 7 bases. Germline CDR1 and CDR2: SGHVS and FQNEAQ. The CDR3 runs 13 residues. The V gene end was trimmed by 5 bases and the J gene end by 2 bases; junction bases not matched to a gene: 2. The CDR3 sequence: CASSQDRNYGYTF. The DNA for the CDR3 is TGTGCCAGCAGCCAGGACAGGAACTATGGCTACACCTTC.

The CDR3 DNA follows: TGCAGCGTTGGTGGTATCCAAGGGGGCTACACCTTC. It is translated as CSVGGIQGGYTF. The genes are TRBV29-1 and TRBJ1-2; D unresolved. Trimming removed 4 bases at V and 8 bases at J, with 14 bases between. Germline CDR1 and CDR2: SQVTM and ANQGSEA. This CDR3 is 12 amino acids long.

The rearrangement links TRBV28 to TRBJ2-7, with 9 nucleotides matching TRBD2. The CDR3 loop spans 15 amino acids. Germline V lookup: CDR1 MDHEN, CDR2 SYDVKM. Unmatched junction bases numbered 9, after V lost 4 bases and J lost 5 bases. CDR3 sequence (DNA): TGTGCCAGCAGTTCCCCAGTCGCGGGAGGGGACGAGCAGTACTTC. It yields the protein CASSSPVAGGDEQYF.